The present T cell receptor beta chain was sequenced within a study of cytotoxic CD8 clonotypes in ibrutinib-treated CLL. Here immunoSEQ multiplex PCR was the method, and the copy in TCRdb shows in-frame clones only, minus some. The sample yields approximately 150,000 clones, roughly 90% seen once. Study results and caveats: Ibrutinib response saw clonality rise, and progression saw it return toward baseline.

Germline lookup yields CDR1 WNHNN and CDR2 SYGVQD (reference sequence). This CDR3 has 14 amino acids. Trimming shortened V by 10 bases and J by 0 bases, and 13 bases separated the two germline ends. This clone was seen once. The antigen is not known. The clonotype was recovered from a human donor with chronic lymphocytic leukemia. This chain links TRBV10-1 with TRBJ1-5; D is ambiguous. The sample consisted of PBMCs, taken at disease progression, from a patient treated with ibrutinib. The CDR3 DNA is TGCGCCACCGTCTACTCATATAGCAATCAGCCCCAGCATTTT. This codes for CATVYSYSNQPQHF.